This is a list of T cell receptor beta chains from one sample in a study of blood T cell repertoires in COVID-19. Libraries were prepared by immunoSEQ multiplex PCR; TCRdb keeps only in-frame clonotypes and omits some of them. The table includes approximately 200,000 clones, about 90% detected once. Sequenced sample: peripheral blood. Receptors originate from a woman aged 50 to 60 with acute or convalescent COVID-19. Each CDR3 is given with its conserved first and last residue. D genes are given only for firm matches. Some rows mark clone size as missing; the rest say once, few, many or name a class of expanded clone.

j_call d_call v_call clone_size cdr3_aa cdr3_nt
TRBJ2-1 TRBD2 TRBV7-2 few CASSLSGSWDEQFF TGTGCCAGCAGCCTTAGCGGGAGTTGGGATGAGCAGTTCTTC
TRBJ1-1 TRBD1 TRBV18 . CASSYSGQINTEAFF TGTGCCAGCTCATATTCGGGACAGATCAACACTGAAGCTTTCTTT
TRBJ2-7 . TRBV6-5 . CASTPGYSYEQYF TGTGCCAGCACCCCGGGTTACTCCTACGAGCAGTACTTC
TRBJ2-2 . TRBV12-3/TRBV12-4 . CASTRSGRGELFF TGTGCCAGCACCCGTTCGGGGAGAGGGGAGCTGTTTTTT
TRBJ1-4 . TRBV19 . CASSKRDSKATNEKLFF TGTGCCAGTAGTAAGCGGGATTCTAAAGCAACTAATGAAAAACTGTTTTTT
TRBJ2-4 . TRBV4-1 . CASSQGRDLAKNIQYF TGCGCCAGCAGCCAGGGCCGGGATCTAGCCAAAAACATTCAGTACTTC
TRBJ2-7 . TRBV4-1 . CASSQAPNYEQYF TGCGCCAGCAGCCAAGCCCCTAATTACGAGCAGTACTTC
TRBJ2-7 . TRBV11-2 . CASSLAERSEQYF TGTGCCAGCAGCTTAGCGGAGCGAAGCGAGCAGTACTTC
TRBJ2-2 TRBD2 TRBV11-3 few CASSPRDSGGTGELFF TGTGCCAGCAGCCCCCGGGACTCGGGGGGCACCGGGGAGCTGTTTTTT
TRBJ2-7 TRBD1 TRBV5-4 . CASSRQDRGLYEQYF TGTGCCAGCAGCCGTCAGGACAGGGGGCTCTACGAGCAGTACTTC
TRBJ1-1 TRBD1 TRBV6-5 . CASRGTGVNTEAFF TGTGCCAGCAGGGGTACAGGGGTGAACACTGAAGCTTTCTTT
TRBJ2-3 TRBD2 TRBV5-1 . CASSLTGLSTDTQYF TGCGCCAGCAGCTTAACGGGACTAAGCACAGATACGCAGTATTTT
TRBJ1-4 . TRBV11-2 once CASSFRGSVEKLFF TGTGCCAGCAGCTTTCGGGGATCGGTTGAAAAACTGTTTTTT
TRBJ2-5 TRBD1 TRBV2 many CASNADRAIPGETQYF TGTGCCAGCAACGCTGACAGGGCGATCCCAGGGGAGACCCAGTACTTC
TRBJ1-2 . TRBV5-8 once CASSFPGWYYGYTF TGTGCCAGCAGCTTTCCGGGTTGGTACTATGGCTACACCTTC
TRBJ2-7 TRBD1 TRBV5-1 . CASSLEEDRVSEQYF TGCGCCAGCAGCTTGGAGGAGGACAGGGTGAGCGAGCAGTACTTC
TRBJ2-1 . TRBV4-1 . CASSQGGTRSSYNEQFF TGCGCCAGCAGCCAGGGGGGAACTAGGTCCTCCTACAATGAGCAGTTCTTC
TRBJ2-2 . TRBV9 . CASSGLDMVTGELFF TGTGCCAGCAGCGGACTAGATATGGTAACCGGGGAGCTGTTTTTT
TRBJ1-3 TRBD1 TRBV5-1 . CASSLGPGGSGNTIYF TGCGCCAGCAGCCTGGGACCAGGGGGCTCTGGAAACACCATATATTTT
TRBJ1-4 TRBD1 TRBV5-4 . CASSPGQGEFNEKLFF TGTGCCAGCAGCCCTGGACAGGGAGAATTTAATGAAAAACTGTTTTTT
TRBJ1-4 . TRBV19 . CASSPDRPFNEKLFF TGTGCCAGTAGTCCTGACAGGCCGTTTAATGAAAAACTGTTTTTT
TRBJ2-7 . TRBV12-3/TRBV12-4 once CASTLGVEQYF TGTGCCAGCACCCTCGGGGTCGAGCAGTACTTC
TRBJ2-6 TRBD2 TRBV9 . CASSVGSSGGRANVLTF TGTGCCAGCAGCGTAGGTAGTAGCGGGGGCAGGGCCAACGTCCTGACTTTC
TRBJ1-5 . TRBV6-2/TRBV6-3 . CASSYAGNLQPQHF TGTGCCAGCAGTTATGCGGGAAATCTTCAGCCCCAGCATTTT
TRBJ2-1 TRBD2 TRBV6-5 . CASGSGGGPYNEQFF TGTGCCAGCGGGAGCGGGGGGGGACCCTACAATGAGCAGTTCTTC
TRBJ1-1 TRBD1 TRBV18 . CASSSGQGWAFF TGTGCCAGCTCATCAGGACAGGGATGGGCTTTCTTT
TRBJ2-7 TRBD1 TRBV19 once CASSLDHRGPYEQYF TGTGCCAGTAGTTTGGACCACAGGGGGCCCTACGAGCAGTACTTC
TRBJ1-2 TRBD1 TRBV30 . CAWSVRDRPSPGGYTF TGTGCCTGGAGTGTCCGGGACAGACCGTCTCCAGGCGGCTACACCTTC
TRBJ2-2 . TRBV7-9 . CATTDSNTGELFF TGTGCCACTACGGACTCGAACACCGGGGAGCTGTTTTTT
TRBJ1-5 . TRBV4-1 once CASSQEDNGYSNQPQHF TGCGCCAGCAGCCAAGAGGACAATGGATATAGCAATCAGCCCCAGCATTTT
TRBJ1-2 TRBD1 TRBV19 . CASSILWTGGDYGYTF TGTGCCAGTAGTATACTGTGGACAGGGGGCGACTATGGCTACACCTTC
TRBJ1-2 . TRBV7-9 . CASSLGGGNYGYTF TGTGCCAGCAGCTTAGGAGGGGGTAACTATGGCTACACCTTC
TRBJ2-5 TRBD1 TRBV6-5 . CASSHFDRVETQYF TGTGCCAGCAGCCATTTCGACAGGGTGGAGACCCAGTACTTC
TRBJ2-3 TRBD2 TRBV7-2 . CASSFGLAGVGTDTQYF TGTGCCAGCAGCTTTGGACTAGCGGGAGTGGGCACAGATACGCAGTATTTT
TRBJ1-2 . TRBV30 once CAWSGRWQANYGYTF TGTGCCTGGAGTGGTCGGTGGCAGGCGAACTATGGCTACACCTTC
TRBJ2-5 . TRBV7-9 . CASSLGQPGGKETQYF TGTGCCAGCAGCTTAGGTCAACCTGGGGGGAAAGAGACCCAGTACTTC
TRBJ2-5 TRBD1 TRBV10-3 few CAISETRDRQETQYF TGTGCCATCAGTGAAACCCGGGACAGACAAGAGACCCAGTACTTC
TRBJ1-2 TRBD1 TRBV5-4 . CASSLGTGASYFYGYTF TGTGCCAGCAGCCTAGGGACAGGTGCCTCCTATTTCTATGGCTACACCTTC
TRBJ2-1 TRBD2 TRBV3-1/TRBV3-2 . CASSQEVGRGGHEQFF TGTGCCAGCAGCCAAGAGGTCGGGCGGGGGGGACATGAGCAGTTCTTC
TRBJ1-2 TRBD1 TRBV10-3 . CAAGTGSYGYTF TGTGCTGCCGGGACAGGGTCCTATGGCTACACCTTC
TRBJ2-3 TRBD2 TRBV4-3 . CASSQAWTSGGRLTDTQYF TGCGCCAGCAGCCAAGCTTGGACTAGCGGGGGGCGACTCACAGATACGCAGTATTTT
TRBJ1-1 TRBD1 TRBV5-1 . CASSSGQGAPNTEAFF TGCGCCAGCAGCTCCGGACAGGGGGCGCCGAACACTGAAGCTTTCTTT
TRBJ2-5 . TRBV7-2 . CASSLGPGAGETQYF TGTGCCAGCAGCTTAGGACCAGGAGCGGGAGAGACCCAGTACTTC
TRBJ1-1 . TRBV7-9 . CASSASVVGANTEAFF TGTGCCAGCAGCGCTAGCGTAGTAGGCGCGAACACTGAAGCTTTCTTT
TRBJ2-7 . TRBV9 . CASSVYPQGYEQYF TGTGCCAGCAGCGTATACCCTCAGGGTTACGAGCAGTACTTC
TRBJ2-3 TRBD2 TRBV30 few CAWSVSGRRTDTQYF TGTGCCTGGAGTGTTTCCGGGAGGAGGACAGATACGCAGTATTTT
TRBJ1-1 . TRBV6-2/TRBV6-3 . CASSFNRVTEAFF TGTGCCAGCAGTTTTAACAGGGTCACTGAAGCTTTCTTT
TRBJ2-5 TRBD2 TRBV7-2 . CASSLFAGGEETQYF TGTGCCAGCAGCTTATTTGCGGGAGGGGAAGAGACCCAGTACTTC